A selection of T cell receptor beta chains follows, all from one sample in a study of T-cell reconstitution after alpha-beta-depleted transplantation in children. TCRdb recomputed calls from the PCR reads with MiXCR, one row per CDR3 protein. The sample lists about 170,000 distinct CDR3 sequences; around 10% were seen once. Specimen: PBMCs, collected before TCRalphabeta/CD19-depleted stem cell transplant. All receptors derive from a boy younger than 10 with acute myeloid leukemia, due to receive a stem cell transplant. The CDR3 runs from the conserved cysteine through the conserved F or W. A D gene is named only where the DNA matches it firmly. Not all rows give a size; the values are once, few, many and, for expanded clones, a class.

D gene,clone size,V gene,J gene,CDR3 DNA,CDR3 protein
TRBD1,many,TRBV28,TRBJ1-1,TGTGCCAGCAGACTGACAGGGGGCCACACTGAAGCTTTCTTT,CASRLTGGHTEAFF
NA,many,TRBV15,TRBJ2-5,TGTGCCACCAGCAGAGGGGGCGGGGAGACCCAGTACTTC,CATSRGGGETQYF
NA,many,TRBV7-2,TRBJ2-2,TGTGCCAGCAGCTTAGTCGTGCGTACCGGGGAGCTGTTTTTT,CASSLVVRTGELFF
TRBD1,many,TRBV10-3,TRBJ1-4,TGTGCCATCAGTGAGTTGTCCCCGGGACAGCTAAATGAAAAACTGTTTTTT,CAISELSPGQLNEKLFF
NA,many,TRBV9,TRBJ1-2,TGTGCCAGCAGCTCAAGGGGTTCAGGGGACTATGGCTACACCTTC,CASSSRGSGDYGYTF
NA,many,TRBV27,TRBJ2-5,TGTGCCAGCAGTCAGGGGACCGGGCACCCCTCGACATACCAAGAGACCCAGTACTTC,CASSQGTGHPSTYQETQYF
NA,many,TRBV28,TRBJ2-1,TGTGCCAGCGGTGACGGTGAGCAGTTCTTC,CASGDGEQFF
NA,many,TRBV12-3/TRBV12-4,TRBJ2-2,TGTGCCAGCAGTTTACGCAGGAGCAAATCCACCGGGGAGCTGTTTTTT,CASSLRRSKSTGELFF
TRBD1,many,TRBV29-1,TRBJ1-1,TGCAGCGTTGGGGGGGCAGGGGGCGCTGAAGCTTTCTTT,CSVGGAGGAEAFF
NA,many,TRBV20-1,TRBJ2-5,TGCAGTGCTAGAGTAGGGGGGGGAGAGACCCAGTACTTC,CSARVGGGETQYF
TRBD1,many,TRBV24-1,TRBJ1-5,TGTGCCACCAGTGATTCCTCGACCGGGACAGTGGGCAATCAGCCCCAGCATTTT,CATSDSSTGTVGNQPQHF
NA,many,TRBV7-2,TRBJ1-2,TGTGCCAGCAGCTTAATGGTGGGAGGAGGGACACGCTATGGCTACACCTTC,CASSLMVGGGTRYGYTF
TRBD1,many,TRBV4-2,TRBJ2-5,TGTGCCAGCAGCCAGTACCAGGGGGACCAAGAGACCCAGTACTTC,CASSQYQGDQETQYF
TRBD2,many,TRBV20-1,TRBJ2-3,TGCAGTGCTAGGACTAGCGGGGGGGCCGATACGCAGTATTTT,CSARTSGGADTQYF
TRBD1,NA,TRBV27,TRBJ1-5,TGTGCCAGCAGTCAGGGGGCCTGTCAGCCCCAGCATTTT,CASSQGACQPQHF
TRBD1,many,TRBV28,TRBJ1-4,TGTGCCAGCAGTCTCACAGGGGAGTATGAAAAACTGTTTTTT,CASSLTGEYEKLFF
TRBD2,many,TRBV9,TRBJ2-3,TGTGCCAGCAGCGATTCCCCGGAGACTAGCGGGACGGGGCGGGATACGCAGTATTTT,CASSDSPETSGTGRDTQYF
NA,many,TRBV28,TRBJ1-2,TGTGCCAGCAGTTTGGAGGGAGTTGGCTACACCTTC,CASSLEGVGYTF
NA,many,TRBV25-1,TRBJ2-6,TGTGCCAGCAGTGACGGGGCTGGGGCCAACGTCCTGACTTTC,CASSDGAGANVLTF
TRBD2,once,TRBV5-1,TRBJ2-1,TGCGCCAGCAGCAACGGGACAGCGGGGGGGAATGAGCAGTTCTTC,CASSNGTAGGNEQFF
TRBD1,many,TRBV7-9,TRBJ2-7,TGTGCCAGCACCGAGACAGGGGGAGAGCAGTACTTC,CASTETGGEQYF
TRBD1,many,TRBV5-5,TRBJ1-2,TGTGCCAGCAGCTTGGAGAGGGGGCTCGGCTATGGCTACACCTTC,CASSLERGLGYGYTF
NA,many,TRBV12-3/TRBV12-4,TRBJ1-2,TGTGCCAGCAGTTTACGCCAGGCATACACCTTC,CASSLRQAYTF
NA,many,TRBV20-1,TRBJ2-1,TGCAGTGCCCTGGGGGGCTACAATGAGCAGTTCTTC,CSALGGYNEQFF
NA,many,TRBV20-1,TRBJ2-3,TGCAGTGCTAATAAACCGGGCGCCGCTAGTACGCAGTATTTT,CSANKPGAASTQYF
NA,many,TRBV4-2,TRBJ2-3,TGTGCCAGCAGCCAAGACCCTGCGGGCGGCTCCACAGATACGCAGTATTTT,CASSQDPAGGSTDTQYF
NA,NA,TRBV4-2,TRBJ2-5,TGTGCCAGCAGCCCCCGGTGGGAGTCGAAGACCCAGTACTTC,CASSPRWESKTQYF
NA,many,TRBV4-1,TRBJ2-1,TGCGCCAGCAGCCGCGAGGCTCCTGATCGGGACCTCATCAATGAGCAGTTCTTC,CASSREAPDRDLINEQFF
NA,many,TRBV5-1,TRBJ1-1,TGCGCCAGCAGACTAAGGACAGCTCCCGACCCTGAAGCTTTCTTT,CASRLRTAPDPEAFF